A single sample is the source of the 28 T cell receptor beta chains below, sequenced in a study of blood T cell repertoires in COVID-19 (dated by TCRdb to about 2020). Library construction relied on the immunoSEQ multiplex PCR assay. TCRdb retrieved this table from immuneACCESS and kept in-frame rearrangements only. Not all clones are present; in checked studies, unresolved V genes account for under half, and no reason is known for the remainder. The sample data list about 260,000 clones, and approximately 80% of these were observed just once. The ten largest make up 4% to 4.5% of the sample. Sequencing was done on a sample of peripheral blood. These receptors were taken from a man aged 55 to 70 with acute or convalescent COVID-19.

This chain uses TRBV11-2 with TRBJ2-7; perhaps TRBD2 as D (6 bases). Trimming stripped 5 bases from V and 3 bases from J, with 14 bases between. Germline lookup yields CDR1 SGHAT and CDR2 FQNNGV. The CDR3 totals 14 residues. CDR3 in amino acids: CASSRTTDFYEQYF. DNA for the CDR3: TGTGCCAGCAGCCGGACTACAGACTTCTACGAGCAGTACTTC.

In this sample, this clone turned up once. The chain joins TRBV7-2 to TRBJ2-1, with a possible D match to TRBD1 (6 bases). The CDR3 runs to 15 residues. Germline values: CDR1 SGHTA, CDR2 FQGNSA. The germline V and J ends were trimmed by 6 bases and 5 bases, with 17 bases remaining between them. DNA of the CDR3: TGTGCCAGCAGTTTACGGGACACCAGGAACAATGAGCAGTTCTTC. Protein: CASSLRDTRNNEQFF.

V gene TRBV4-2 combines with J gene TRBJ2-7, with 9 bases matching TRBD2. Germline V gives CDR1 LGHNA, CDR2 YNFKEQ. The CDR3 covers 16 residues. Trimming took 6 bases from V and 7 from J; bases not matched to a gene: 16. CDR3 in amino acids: CASRNLNSGSSGEQYF. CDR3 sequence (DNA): TGTGCCAGCAGAAACCTCAATAGCGGGAGCTCGGGGGAGCAGTACTTC.

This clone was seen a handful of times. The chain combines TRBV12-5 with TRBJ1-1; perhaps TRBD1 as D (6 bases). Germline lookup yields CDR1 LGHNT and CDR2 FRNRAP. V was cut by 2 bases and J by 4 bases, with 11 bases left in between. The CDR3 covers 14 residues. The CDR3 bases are TGTGCTAGTGGTTTGACAGGGTTGGTCACTGAAGCTTTCTTT. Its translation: CASGLTGLVTEAFF.

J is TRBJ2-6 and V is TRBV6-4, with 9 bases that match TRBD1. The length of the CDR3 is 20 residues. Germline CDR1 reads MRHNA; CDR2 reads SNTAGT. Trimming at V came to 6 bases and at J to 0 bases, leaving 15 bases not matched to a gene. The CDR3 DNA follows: TGTGCCAGCAGGAACCCGGTCGACAGGGGGAGGATCTCTGGGGCCAACGTCCTGACTTTC. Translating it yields CASRNPVDRGRISGANVLTF.

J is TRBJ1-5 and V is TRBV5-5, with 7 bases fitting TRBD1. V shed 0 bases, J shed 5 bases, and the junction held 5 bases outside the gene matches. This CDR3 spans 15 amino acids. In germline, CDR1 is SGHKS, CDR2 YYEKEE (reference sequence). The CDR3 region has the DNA TGTGCCAGCAGCTTGGGAAACAGGGGACATCAGCCCCAGCATTTT. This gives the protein CASSLGNRGHQPQHF.

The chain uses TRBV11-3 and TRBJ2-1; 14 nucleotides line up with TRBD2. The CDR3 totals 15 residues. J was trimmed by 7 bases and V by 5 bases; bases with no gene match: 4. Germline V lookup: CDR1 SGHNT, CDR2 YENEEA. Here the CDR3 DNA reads TGTGCCAGCAGCCCGGGACTAGCGGGAGCGAATGAGCAGTTCTTC. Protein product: CASSPGLAGANEQFF.

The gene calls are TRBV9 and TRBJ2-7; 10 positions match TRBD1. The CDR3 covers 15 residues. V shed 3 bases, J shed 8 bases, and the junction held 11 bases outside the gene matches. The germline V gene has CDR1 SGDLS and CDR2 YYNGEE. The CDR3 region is CASSARGTGVTKQYF. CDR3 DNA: TGTGCCAGCAGCGCCCGCGGGACAGGGGTTACGAAGCAGTACTTC.

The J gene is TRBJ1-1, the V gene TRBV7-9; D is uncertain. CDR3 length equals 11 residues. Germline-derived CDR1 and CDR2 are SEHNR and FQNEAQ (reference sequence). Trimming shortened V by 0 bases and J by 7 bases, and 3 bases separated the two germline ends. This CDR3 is CASSLASEAFF. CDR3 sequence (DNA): TGTGCCAGCAGCTTAGCGAGTGAAGCTTTCTTT.

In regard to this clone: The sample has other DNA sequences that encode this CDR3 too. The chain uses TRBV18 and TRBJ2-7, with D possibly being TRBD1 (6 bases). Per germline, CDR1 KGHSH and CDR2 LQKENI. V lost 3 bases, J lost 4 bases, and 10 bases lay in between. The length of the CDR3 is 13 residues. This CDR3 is CASSPGANYEQYF. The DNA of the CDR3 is TGTGCCAGCTCACCGGGGGCGAATTACGAGCAGTACTTC.

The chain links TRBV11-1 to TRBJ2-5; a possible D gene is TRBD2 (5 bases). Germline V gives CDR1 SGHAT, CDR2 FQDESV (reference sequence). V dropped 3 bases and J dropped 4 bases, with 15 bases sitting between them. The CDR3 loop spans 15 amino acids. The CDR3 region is CASSFLGGQLETQYF. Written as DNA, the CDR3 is TGTGCCAGCAGCTTCCTGGGCGGGCAACTAGAGACCCAGTACTTC. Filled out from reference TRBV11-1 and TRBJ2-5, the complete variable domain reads EAEVAQSPRYKITEKSQAVAFWCDPISGHATLYWYRQILGQGPELLVQFQDESVVDDSQLPKDRFSAERLKGVDSTLKIQPAELGDSAMYLCASSFLGGQLETQYFGPGTRLLVL.

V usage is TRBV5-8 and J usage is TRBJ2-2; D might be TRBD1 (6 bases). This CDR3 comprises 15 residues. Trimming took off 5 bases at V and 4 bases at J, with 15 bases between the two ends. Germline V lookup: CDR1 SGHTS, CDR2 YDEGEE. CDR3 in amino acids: CASRRTVSSTGELFF. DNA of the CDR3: TGTGCCAGCAGAAGGACAGTGTCCTCCACCGGGGAGCTGTTTTTT.

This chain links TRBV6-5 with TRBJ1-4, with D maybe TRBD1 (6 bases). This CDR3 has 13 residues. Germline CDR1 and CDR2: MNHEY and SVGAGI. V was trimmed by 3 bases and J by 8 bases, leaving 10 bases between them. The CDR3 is CASSYRDREKLFF. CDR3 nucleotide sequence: TGTGCCAGCAGTTATCGCGACAGGGAAAAACTGTTTTTT.

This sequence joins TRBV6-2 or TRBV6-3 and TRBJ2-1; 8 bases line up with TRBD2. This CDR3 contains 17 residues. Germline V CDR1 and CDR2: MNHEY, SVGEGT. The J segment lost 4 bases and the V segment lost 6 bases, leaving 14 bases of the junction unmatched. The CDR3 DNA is TGTGCCAGCAGCAGCCCCGGGGGGGCTAGCGGGTACAATGAGCAGTTCTTC. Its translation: CASSSPGGASGYNEQFF.

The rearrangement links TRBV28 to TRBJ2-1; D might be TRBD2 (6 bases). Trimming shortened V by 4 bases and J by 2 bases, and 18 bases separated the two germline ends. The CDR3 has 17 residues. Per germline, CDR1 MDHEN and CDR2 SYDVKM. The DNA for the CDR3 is TGTGCCAGCAGTTCCTCCCTAGCGAGACTAGCCTACAATGAGCAGTTCTTC. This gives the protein CASSSSLARLAYNEQFF.

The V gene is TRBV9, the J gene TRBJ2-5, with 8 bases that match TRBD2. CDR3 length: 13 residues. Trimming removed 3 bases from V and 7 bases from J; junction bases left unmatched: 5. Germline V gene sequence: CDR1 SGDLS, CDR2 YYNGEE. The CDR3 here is CASSDGTSATQYF. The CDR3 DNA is TGTGCCAGCAGCGACGGGACTAGTGCGACCCAGTACTTC.

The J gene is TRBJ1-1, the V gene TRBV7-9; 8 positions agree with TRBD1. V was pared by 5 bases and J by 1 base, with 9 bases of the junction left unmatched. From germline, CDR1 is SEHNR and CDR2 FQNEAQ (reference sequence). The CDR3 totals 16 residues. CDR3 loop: CASSRRTGGANTEAFF. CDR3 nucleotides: TGTGCCAGCAGCCGTCGTACAGGGGGGGCGAACACTGAAGCTTTCTTT.

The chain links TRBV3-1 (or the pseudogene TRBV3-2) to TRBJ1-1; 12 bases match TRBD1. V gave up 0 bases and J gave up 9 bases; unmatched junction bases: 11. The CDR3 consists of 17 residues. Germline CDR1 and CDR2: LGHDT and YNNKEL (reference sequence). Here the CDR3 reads CASSQERGTGGVSKAFF. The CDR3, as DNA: TGTGCCAGCAGCCAAGAGCGGGGGACAGGGGGCGTATCGAAAGCTTTCTTT.

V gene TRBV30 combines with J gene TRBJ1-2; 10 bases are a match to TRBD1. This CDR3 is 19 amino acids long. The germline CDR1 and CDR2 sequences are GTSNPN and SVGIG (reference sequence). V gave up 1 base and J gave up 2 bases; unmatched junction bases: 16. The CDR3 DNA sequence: TGTGCCTGGAGTGGACAATTAGGGACAGGGGATGGGATGAACTATGGCTACACCTTC. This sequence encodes CAWSGQLGTGDGMNYGYTF. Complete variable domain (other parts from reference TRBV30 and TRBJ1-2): SQTIHQWPATLVQPVGSPLSLECTVEGTSNPNLYWYRQAAGRGLQLLFYSVGIGQISSEVPQNLSASRPQDRQFILSSKKLLLSDSGFYLCAWSGQLGTGDGMNYGYTFGSGTRLTVV.

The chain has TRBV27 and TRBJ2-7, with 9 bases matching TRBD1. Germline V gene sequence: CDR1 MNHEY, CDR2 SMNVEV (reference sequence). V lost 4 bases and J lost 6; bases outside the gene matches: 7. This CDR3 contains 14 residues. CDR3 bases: TGTGCCAGCAGTTGGGGGGACAGGGCGGGCGAGCAGTACTTC. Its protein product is CASSWGDRAGEQYF.

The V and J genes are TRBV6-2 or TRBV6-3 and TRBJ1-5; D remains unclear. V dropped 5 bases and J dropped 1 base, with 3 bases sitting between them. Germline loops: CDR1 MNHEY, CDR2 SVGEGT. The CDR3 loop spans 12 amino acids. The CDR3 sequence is CASSTSNQPQHF. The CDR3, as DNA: TGTGCCAGCAGTACAAGCAATCAGCCCCAGCATTTT.

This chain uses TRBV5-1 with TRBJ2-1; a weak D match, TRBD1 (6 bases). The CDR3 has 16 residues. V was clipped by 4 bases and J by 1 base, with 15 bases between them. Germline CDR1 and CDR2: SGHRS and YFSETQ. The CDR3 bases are TGCGCCAGCAGCATCCAGGGGTCCCCATCCTACAATGAGCAGTTCTTC. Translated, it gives CASSIQGSPSYNEQFF.

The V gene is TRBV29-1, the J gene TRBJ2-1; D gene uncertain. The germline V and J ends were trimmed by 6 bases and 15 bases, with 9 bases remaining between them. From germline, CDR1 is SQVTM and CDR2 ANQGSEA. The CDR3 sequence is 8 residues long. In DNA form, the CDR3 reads TGCAGCGTCAGTGGTGGGTTCTTC. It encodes CSVSGGFF.

The chain's CDR3 is CASSPTGEYSNQPQHF. Written as DNA, the CDR3 is TGTGCCAGCTCACCGACAGGGGAATATAGCAATCAGCCCCAGCATTTT. V and J are TRBV18 and TRBJ1-5, with 8 bases lining up with TRBD1. This CDR3 contains 16 residues. Germline values: CDR1 KGHSH, CDR2 LQKENI. The V and J ends lost 3 bases and 0 bases, in that order; junction bases with no gene match: 4.

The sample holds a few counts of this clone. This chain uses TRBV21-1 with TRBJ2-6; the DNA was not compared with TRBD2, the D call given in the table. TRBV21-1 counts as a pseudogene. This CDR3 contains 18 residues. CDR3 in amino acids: CASSNRWVGGIGANVLTF. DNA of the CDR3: TGTGCCAGCAGCAATAGGTGGGTCGGAGGTATTGGGGCCAACGTCCTGACTTTC.

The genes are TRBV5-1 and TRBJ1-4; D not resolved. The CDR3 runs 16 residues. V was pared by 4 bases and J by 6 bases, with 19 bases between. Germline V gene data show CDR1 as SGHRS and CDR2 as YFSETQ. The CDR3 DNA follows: TGCGCCAGCAGCCCTGGTTGGGCTTCGGGAGATGAAAAACTGTTTTTT. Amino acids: CASSPGWASGDEKLFF. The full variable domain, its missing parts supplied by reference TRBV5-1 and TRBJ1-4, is KAGVTQTPRYLIKTRGQQVTLSCSPISGHRSVSWYQQTPGQGLQFLFEYFSETQRNKGNFPGRFSGRQFSNSRSEMNVSTLELGDSALYLCASSPGWASGDEKLFFGSGTQLSVL.

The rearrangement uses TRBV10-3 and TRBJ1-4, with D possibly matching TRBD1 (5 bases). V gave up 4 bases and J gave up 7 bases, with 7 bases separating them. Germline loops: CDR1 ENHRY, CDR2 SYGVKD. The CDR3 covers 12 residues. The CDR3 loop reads CAISGGGEKLFF. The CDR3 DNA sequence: TGTGCCATCAGTGGGGGGGGTGAAAAACTGTTTTTT.

The CDR3 DNA is TGTGCCAGCAGCTTAGAGGACAGGGAACCCTACAATGAGCAGTTCTTC. Translation: CASSLEDREPYNEQFF. The chain joins TRBV7-8 to TRBJ2-1; 8 bases agree with TRBD1. The CDR3 sequence is 16 residues long. Looked up from germline, CDR1 is SGHVS and CDR2 is FQNEAQ. V shed 1 base and J 2 bases; nucleotides not matched to a gene: 4.